A selection of T cell receptor beta chains follows, all from one sample in a study of PD-1 blockade in classical Hodgkin lymphoma. TCRdb's table, derived via immunoSEQ multiplex PCR, lists solely in-frame clones and lacks some. The sample lists 3,500 to 4,000 clones; around three fifths were seen once. Sequenced material: CD8+ T cells from blood, taken before the fourth cycle of nivolumab. Receptors were obtained from a human donor with classical Hodgkin lymphoma. CDR3s include the opening cysteine and the closing phenylalanine or tryptophan. A D gene is named only where the DNA matches it firmly. Expanded clones are given a class, and other clones once, few, many or no size at all.

V gene: TRBV29-1; D gene: -; clone size: -; J gene: TRBJ1-2; CDR3 DNA: TGCAGCGTTGTGATAAACGGCTACACCTTC; CDR3 protein: CSVVINGYTF
V gene: TRBV14; D gene: -; clone size: few; J gene: TRBJ2-6; CDR3 DNA: TGTGCCAGCAGCCAATGGGGGTCTGGGGCCAACGTCCTGACTTTC; CDR3 protein: CASSQWGSGANVLTF
V gene: TRBV9; D gene: -; clone size: once; J gene: TRBJ2-5; CDR3 DNA: TGTGCCAGCAGCCCCTGGGGAGGGCAGGGGGGTGAGACCCAGTACTTC; CDR3 protein: CASSPWGGQGGETQYF
V gene: TRBV6-5; D gene: -; clone size: once; J gene: TRBJ1-1; CDR3 DNA: TGTGCCAGCAGTGTCCGTTTGACGGACACTGAAGCTTTCTTT; CDR3 protein: CASSVRLTDTEAFF
V gene: TRBV5-4; D gene: -; clone size: -; J gene: TRBJ2-1; CDR3 DNA: TGTGCCAGCAGCAGCCCGACAGACTCCTACAATGAGCAGTTCTTC; CDR3 protein: CASSSPTDSYNEQFF
V gene: TRBV11-3; D gene: -; clone size: -; J gene: TRBJ2-1; CDR3 DNA: TGTGCCAGCAGCTCCCCCAGACTAGAATTGAAGGATGAGCAGTTCTTC; CDR3 protein: CASSSPRLELKDEQFF
V gene: TRBV6-5; D gene: -; clone size: -; J gene: TRBJ2-6; CDR3 DNA: TGTGCCAGCAGTTACTTCCTGTCCTCTGGGGCCAACGTCCTGACTTTC; CDR3 protein: CASSYFLSSGANVLTF
V gene: TRBV7-9; D gene: -; clone size: -; J gene: TRBJ1-3; CDR3 DNA: TGTGCCAGCAGCGAAGGAGGAAACACCATATATTTT; CDR3 protein: CASSEGGNTIYF
V gene: TRBV11-3; D gene: TRBD2; clone size: few; J gene: TRBJ2-1; CDR3 DNA: TGTGCCAGCAGCTTAGGCCCCACGGGAGGCAATGAGCAGTTCTTC; CDR3 protein: CASSLGPTGGNEQFF
V gene: TRBV11-3; D gene: -; clone size: once; J gene: TRBJ2-1; CDR3 DNA: TGTGCCAGCAGCTCGGGACCGATGAATGAGCAGTTCTTC; CDR3 protein: CASSSGPMNEQFF
V gene: TRBV11-2; D gene: -; clone size: -; J gene: TRBJ2-2; CDR3 DNA: TGTGCCAGCAGCTGGACGGGTCCTTCCGGGGAGCTGTTTTTT; CDR3 protein: CASSWTGPSGELFF
V gene: TRBV5-6; D gene: TRBD1; clone size: few; J gene: TRBJ1-1; CDR3 DNA: TGTGCCAGCAGCTTAGGGGGACAGGGGCGAGCTTTCTTT; CDR3 protein: CASSLGGQGRAFF
V gene: TRBV11-2; D gene: -; clone size: -; J gene: TRBJ1-1; CDR3 DNA: TGTGCCAGCAGCCCTATGGGGACTGAAGCTTTCTTT; CDR3 protein: CASSPMGTEAFF
V gene: TRBV5-1; D gene: -; clone size: -; J gene: TRBJ1-4; CDR3 DNA: TGCGCCAGCAGCCCCCCCGACTCCGAAAAACTGTTTTTT; CDR3 protein: CASSPPDSEKLFF
V gene: TRBV2; D gene: -; clone size: -; J gene: TRBJ1-1; CDR3 DNA: TGTGCCAGCAGTGTAAAGGGTTGGACTGAAGCTTTCTTT; CDR3 protein: CASSVKGWTEAFF
V gene: TRBV7-9; D gene: -; clone size: -; J gene: TRBJ2-1; CDR3 DNA: TGTGCCAGCAGCCCCCCACCCGGGGCGGGGATGGAGGGGGAGCAGTTCTTC; CDR3 protein: CASSPPPGAGMEGEQFF
V gene: TRBV10-3; D gene: -; clone size: -; J gene: TRBJ1-3; CDR3 DNA: TGTGCCATCGCAGCTGTCTCTGGAAACACCATATATTTT; CDR3 protein: CAIAAVSGNTIYF
V gene: TRBV20-1; D gene: -; clone size: -; J gene: TRBJ2-7; CDR3 DNA: TGCAGTGCGGCAGCGGGTGAGCAGTACTTC; CDR3 protein: CSAAAGEQYF
V gene: TRBV2; D gene: TRBD2; clone size: -; J gene: TRBJ2-3; CDR3 DNA: TGTGCCAGCAGTGAATTCTGGCGGGGGGGCACAGATACGCAGTATTTT; CDR3 protein: CASSEFWRGGTDTQYF
V gene: TRBV7-2; D gene: -; clone size: -; J gene: TRBJ2-3; CDR3 DNA: TGTGCCAGCAGCTTAGGGGCAGGGATCGGTGGCACAGATACGCAGTATTTT; CDR3 protein: CASSLGAGIGGTDTQYF
V gene: TRBV25-1; D gene: -; clone size: -; J gene: TRBJ2-1; CDR3 DNA: TGTGCCAGCAGAAGAGTTAGCGACGCCTACAATGAGCAGTTCTTC; CDR3 protein: CASRRVSDAYNEQFF
V gene: TRBV11-2; D gene: -; clone size: -; J gene: TRBJ2-5; CDR3 DNA: TGTGCCAGCAGCTTAGGAAACCCATCAGAGACCCAGTACTTC; CDR3 protein: CASSLGNPSETQYF
V gene: TRBV7-9; D gene: TRBD1; clone size: -; J gene: TRBJ1-3; CDR3 DNA: TGTGCCAGCAGCTTAGTCACAGGGGTTGGAAACACCATATATTTT; CDR3 protein: CASSLVTGVGNTIYF
V gene: TRBV28; D gene: -; clone size: -; J gene: TRBJ1-2; CDR3 DNA: TGTGCCAGCAACCGCCGGGACCTAAGGGGCTACACCTTC; CDR3 protein: CASNRRDLRGYTF
V gene: TRBV6-5; D gene: -; clone size: medium-sized; J gene: TRBJ2-5; CDR3 DNA: TGTGCCAGCAGCCAGGGACTGTACCAAGAGACCCAGTACTTC; CDR3 protein: CASSQGLYQETQYF
V gene: TRBV5-1; D gene: -; clone size: few; J gene: TRBJ1-1; CDR3 DNA: TGCGCCAGCAGCTTGTGGGGGGCGAACACTGAAGCTTTCTTT; CDR3 protein: CASSLWGANTEAFF
V gene: TRBV28; D gene: TRBD1; clone size: -; J gene: TRBJ2-7; CDR3 DNA: TGTGCCAGCAGTTTAGGACAGGTTTACGAGCAGTACTTC; CDR3 protein: CASSLGQVYEQYF
V gene: TRBV5-6; D gene: -; clone size: -; J gene: TRBJ1-1; CDR3 DNA: TGTGCCAGCAGCTGGGATGGGAACACTGAAGCTTTCTTT; CDR3 protein: CASSWDGNTEAFF
V gene: TRBV7-8; D gene: -; clone size: few; J gene: TRBJ1-2; CDR3 DNA: TGTGCCAGCAGCTCCCATGGAGATTATAACTATGGCTACACCTTC; CDR3 protein: CASSSHGDYNYGYTF
V gene: TRBV7-9; D gene: -; clone size: -; J gene: TRBJ2-5; CDR3 DNA: TGTGCCAGCAGCGACTACAACAGTGGGAAAGAGACCCAGTACTTC; CDR3 protein: CASSDYNSGKETQYF
V gene: TRBV5-6; D gene: -; clone size: -; J gene: TRBJ2-7; CDR3 DNA: TGTGCCAGCAGCCTGAGGGGGTACGAGCAGTACTTC; CDR3 protein: CASSLRGYEQYF
V gene: TRBV10-2; D gene: TRBD2; clone size: few; J gene: TRBJ2-1; CDR3 DNA: TGCGCCAGCAGTTTTTCCCTAGCGGGAGGGCGGAATGAGCAGTTCTTC; CDR3 protein: CASSFSLAGGRNEQFF
V gene: TRBV5-5; D gene: TRBD2; clone size: once; J gene: TRBJ2-1; CDR3 DNA: TGTGCCAGCAGCTCATACGGGACTAGCCGAAACCGACCCGACAATGAGCAGTTCTTC; CDR3 protein: CASSSYGTSRNRPDNEQFF
V gene: TRBV5-5; D gene: -; clone size: -; J gene: TRBJ1-2; CDR3 DNA: TGCGCCAGCAGCCCAGGGACAACTGCAAACTATGGCTACACCTTC; CDR3 protein: CASSPGTTANYGYTF
V gene: TRBV6-6; D gene: -; clone size: -; J gene: TRBJ1-1; CDR3 DNA: TGTGCCAGCTTCGCGAACACTGAAGCTTTCTTT; CDR3 protein: CASFANTEAFF
V gene: TRBV5-4; D gene: -; clone size: -; J gene: TRBJ2-1; CDR3 DNA: TGTGCCAGCAGCTTGGTCGACAGGATTAAGTTCTTC; CDR3 protein: CASSLVDRIKFF
V gene: TRBV30; D gene: -; clone size: few; J gene: TRBJ1-2; CDR3 DNA: TGTGCCTGGACTCCCCTGGGAAACTATGGCTACACCTTC; CDR3 protein: CAWTPLGNYGYTF
V gene: TRBV7-9; D gene: -; clone size: once; J gene: TRBJ2-7; CDR3 DNA: TGTGCCAGCAGCTTAGCCGACTCCTTTTTGGACGAGCAGTACTTC; CDR3 protein: CASSLADSFLDEQYF
V gene: TRBV7-6; D gene: TRBD2; clone size: -; J gene: TRBJ2-7; CDR3 DNA: TGTGCCAGCGGCCAGCGGGAGATCACCGAGCAGTACTTC; CDR3 protein: CASGQREITEQYF
V gene: TRBV18; D gene: TRBD1; clone size: once; J gene: TRBJ2-2; CDR3 DNA: TGTGCCAGCTCACCAACCGCCGGGACAGGGTTCACCGGGGAGCTGTTTTTT; CDR3 protein: CASSPTAGTGFTGELFF
V gene: TRBV27; D gene: TRBD1; clone size: few; J gene: TRBJ2-7; CDR3 DNA: TGTGCCAGCAGTTTAATCGGGACAGGGAACGAGCAGTACTTC; CDR3 protein: CASSLIGTGNEQYF
V gene: TRBV6-1; D gene: -; clone size: -; J gene: TRBJ2-7; CDR3 DNA: TGTGCCAGCAGTGTTGGGAGCTCCTACGAGCAGTACTTC; CDR3 protein: CASSVGSSYEQYF
V gene: TRBV4-1; D gene: -; clone size: few; J gene: TRBJ1-2; CDR3 DNA: TGCGCCAGCAGCCAGGAACAGGGCTACGGCTACACCTTC; CDR3 protein: CASSQEQGYGYTF